This T cell receptor beta chain was recovered during a study of blood T cells in healthy people across ages. This CDR3 is built from 15 residues. V shed 4 bases and J 6 bases; nucleotides not matched to a gene: 2. The V gene's germline CDR1 is MRHNA and CDR2 SNTAGT. Study conclusions and caveats: PBMCs went unsorted, and a conclusive naive versus antigen-experienced comparison was therefore prevented. Among long-lived donors, naive CD4+ cells were more numerous and diversity higher than in aged donors.

This clonotype was detected ten times or more. Its antigen is undetermined. Sample-barcoded 5' priming and a J-beta primer mix drove a second PCR of roughly 7 to 11 cycles. TCRdb re-called the 5' RACE reads with MiXCR, one entry per CDR3 protein. The table records over 1,500,000 distinct CDR3 sequences, just under 50% of them present only once. The chain joins TRBV6-4 to TRBJ2-1, with 14 bases that match TRBD2. The sample comprised blood. The clonotype was recovered from a woman aged 40 to 50 in good health. The CDR3 region is CASSAGTSGGNEQFF. As DNA, the CDR3 is TGTGCCAGCAGTGCCGGGACTAGCGGGGGCAATGAGCAGTTCTTC.